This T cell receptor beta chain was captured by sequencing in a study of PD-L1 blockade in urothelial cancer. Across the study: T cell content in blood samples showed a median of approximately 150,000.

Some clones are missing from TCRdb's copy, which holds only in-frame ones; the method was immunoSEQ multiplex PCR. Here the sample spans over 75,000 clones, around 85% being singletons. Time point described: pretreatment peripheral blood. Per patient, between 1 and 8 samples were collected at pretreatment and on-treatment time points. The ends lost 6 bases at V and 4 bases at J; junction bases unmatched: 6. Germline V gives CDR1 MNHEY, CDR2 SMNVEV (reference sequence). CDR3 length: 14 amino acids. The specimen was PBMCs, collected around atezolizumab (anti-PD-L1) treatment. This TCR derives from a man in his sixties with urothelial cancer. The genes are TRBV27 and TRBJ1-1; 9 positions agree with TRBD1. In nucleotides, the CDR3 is TGTGCCAGCAGCCAGGACAGGGGTTTCACTGAAGCTTTCTTT. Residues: CASSQDRGFTEAFF.